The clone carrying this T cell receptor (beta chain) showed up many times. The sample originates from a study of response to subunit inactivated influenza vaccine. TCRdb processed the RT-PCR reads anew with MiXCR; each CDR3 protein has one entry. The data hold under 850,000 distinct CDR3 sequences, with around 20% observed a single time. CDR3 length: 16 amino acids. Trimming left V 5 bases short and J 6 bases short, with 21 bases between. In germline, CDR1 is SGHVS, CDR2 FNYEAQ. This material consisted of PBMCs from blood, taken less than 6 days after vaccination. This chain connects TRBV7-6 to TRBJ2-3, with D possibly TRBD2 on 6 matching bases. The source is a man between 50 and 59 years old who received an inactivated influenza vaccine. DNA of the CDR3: TGTGCCAGCAGCCCCCCGGCGATCGGGAGTATCGATACGCAGTATTTT. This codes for CASSPPAIGSIDTQYF. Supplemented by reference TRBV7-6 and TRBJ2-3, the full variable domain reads GAGVSQSPRYKVTKRGQDVALRCDPISGHVSLYWYRQALGQGPEFLTYFNYEAQQDKSGLPNDRFSAERPEGSISTLTIQRTEQRDSAMYRCASSPPAIGSIDTQYFGPGTRLTVL.